The clone carrying this TCR beta chain was picked up a small number of times. Its target is unknown. The CDR3 has 14 amino acids. The germline CDR1 and CDR2 sequences are MNHEY and SVGAGI. The germline V and J ends were trimmed by 4 bases and 5 bases, with 12 bases remaining between them. The authors produced cDNA by 5'RACE using 10-nucleotide random UMIs. TCRdb reprocessed the 5' RACE reads via MiXCR and lists one record per CDR3 protein. The sample contains around 64,000 distinct CDR3 sequences, 2.5% to 3.5% of which appear only once. This sample was taken from a study of neurological immune-mediated disorders. General observations from the study: According to phylogenetic grouping, one related-CDR3 cluster, a possible signature, contained the repertoires of 18 of 34 multiple sclerosis patients.

It was from 2 million PBMCs stored at -80 C that the unsorted libraries were obtained. This receptor was identified in a woman aged 45 to 65 with multiple sclerosis. The chain carries TRBV6-5 and TRBJ1-5, with D uncertain. The specimen sequenced was PBMCs. The CDR3 nucleotides are TGTGCCAGCAGTTTCGGTTGGGGAGATCAGCCCCAGCATTTT. It yields the protein CASSFGWGDQPQHF.